The TCR beta chain described here comes from a study of low-dose radiotherapy and immunotherapy resistance in tumors. Across the whole study: Doses delivered to Cohort 2 were 1 Gy per fraction every two weeks, amounting to 13 Gy over 26 weeks.

From germline, CDR1 is SEHNR and CDR2 FQNEAQ (reference sequence). The J segment lost 10 bases and the V segment lost 1 base, leaving 5 bases of the junction unmatched. The CDR3 runs to 14 residues. Time point of the sample: after trial treatment. Treatment described: LDRT plus nivolumab, ipilimumab, low-dose cyclophosphamide and aspirin (RACIN trial). Patients deemed eligible presented with advanced solid tumors lacking tumor-infiltrating lymphocytes. The table lists this clonotype with many counts. TRAV- and TRBV-specific primers primed first-strand cDNA, covering alpha and beta chains. TCR amplification involved 15 to 20 PCR cycles with a constant-region primer and V-primer adapter. TCRdb redid the calling of the reads with MiXCR, one entry per CDR3 protein. The profile shows around 100,000 distinct CDR3 sequences, around 20% of them singletons.

The chain joins TRBV7-9 to TRBJ2-1, with 9 bases aligning to TRBD1. Sequencing used PBMCs, obtained after low-dose radiotherapy plus immunotherapy. The receptor comes from a female donor with ovarian cancer. CDR3 DNA sequence: TGTGCCAGCAGCTTAGGAATCACAGGGGGCGAGCAGTTCTTC. Residues: CASSLGITGGEQFF. The full variable domain, rest sourced from reference TRBV7-9 and TRBJ2-1, is DTGVSQNPRHKITKRGQNVTFRCDPISEHNRLYWYRQTLGQGPEFLTYFQNEAQLEKSRLLSDRFSAERPKGSFSTLEIQRTEQGDSAMYLCASSLGITGGEQFFGPGTRLTVL.